A single sample is the source of the 25 T cell receptor beta chains below, sequenced in a study of cytomegalovirus exposure and HLA in healthy donors. Clones were read by immunoSEQ multiplex PCR, and TCRdb kept only the in-frame ones, dropping some. The sample consists of roughly 130,000 clones, around nine tenths of them appearing once. Sequencing input: PBMCs. All receptors come from a man aged 25 to 40 in good health and CMV-seronegative.

The chain couples TRBV19 to TRBJ2-1; 9 bases fit TRBD2. This CDR3 has 17 amino acids. In germline, CDR1 is LNHDA, CDR2 SQIVND (reference sequence). The J segment lost 5 bases and the V segment lost 8 bases, leaving 16 bases of the junction unmatched. The chain's CDR3 is CASSTPPGTSRDNEQFF. CDR3 in DNA: TGTGCCAGTTCCACACCACCCGGGACTAGCAGAGACAATGAGCAGTTCTTC.

This chain joins TRBV18 and TRBJ1-4; D might be TRBD1 (6 bases). Per the germline V gene, CDR1 is KGHSH and CDR2 is LQKENI. V shed 3 bases and J shed 0 bases, with 14 bases lying between them. This CDR3 contains 17 residues. CDR3 sequence reads: CASSPYRDKSTNEKLFF. CDR3 in DNA: TGTGCCAGCTCACCTTACAGGGACAAATCAACTAATGAAAAACTGTTTTTT.

CDR3 bases: TGTGCCAGCAGCTCAGGGACAGGCTATCAAGAGACCCAGTACTTC. Protein sequence: CASSSGTGYQETQYF. J is TRBJ2-5 and V is TRBV5-6; the match to TRBD1 covers 8 bases. Per the germline V gene, CDR1 is SGHDT and CDR2 is YYEEEE. V gave up 3 bases and J gave up 2 bases; unmatched junction bases: 6. CDR3 size: 15 residues.

V is TRBV30 and J is TRBJ2-2; D gene uncertain. V was shortened by 6 bases and J by 0 bases, with 11 bases between the two germline ends. The CDR3 extends over 14 amino acids. Germline V gives CDR1 GTSNPN, CDR2 SVGIG (reference sequence). CDR3 sequence (DNA): TGTGCCTGTTCCACGAGGACGAACACCGGGGAGCTGTTTTTT. Amino acids: CACSTRTNTGELFF.

The genes are TRBV30 and TRBJ2-7; 8 bases are a match to TRBD1. The V segment lost 4 bases and the J segment 3 bases; nucleotides outside the gene matches: 11. The germline gives CDR1 GTSNPN, CDR2 SVGIG (reference sequence). The CDR3 has 15 amino acids. CDR3 residues: CAWKGQQGAYYEQYF. CDR3 DNA sequence: TGTGCCTGGAAGGGTCAGCAGGGGGCCTACTACGAGCAGTACTTC. The full variable domain, rest sourced from reference TRBV30 and TRBJ2-7, is SQTIHQWPATLVQPVGSPLSLECTVEGTSNPNLYWYRQAAGRGLQLLFYSVGIGQISSEVPQNLSASRPQDRQFILSSKKLLLSDSGFYLCAWKGQQGAYYEQYFGPGTRLTVT.

The chain links TRBV5-4 to TRBJ2-7; 8 positions agree with TRBD2. After removal of 1 base from V and 5 bases from J, the junction contained 5 bases not matched to a gene. Per germline, CDR1 SGHNT and CDR2 YYREEE (reference sequence). The CDR3 totals 14 residues. In DNA, the CDR3 is TGTGCCAGCAGCTTGAGCGGGAGACCCCACGAGCAGTACTTC. Amino acid sequence: CASSLSGRPHEQYF. The full variable domain, in which reference TRBV5-4 and TRBJ2-7 provide the parts outside the CDR3, is ETGVTQSPTHLIKTRGQQVTLRCSSQSGHNTVSWYQQALGQGPQFIFQYYREEENGRGNFPPRFSGLQFPNYSSELNVNALELDDSALYLCASSLSGRPHEQYFGPGTRLTVT.

The J gene is TRBJ2-5, the V gene TRBV5-1, with D tentatively TRBD1 (6 bases). Germline loops: CDR1 SGHRS, CDR2 YFSETQ. The CDR3 contains 13 residues. V was trimmed by 2 bases and J by 5 bases, leaving 10 bases between them. The CDR3 region has the DNA TGCGCCAGCAGCTTTCCAGGGGCGGAGACCCAGTACTTC. This codes for CASSFPGAETQYF.

This chain links TRBV7-9 with TRBJ1-5; D is possibly TRBD1 (5 bases). With 4 bases removed from V and 6 bases from J, the gap between germline ends came to 7 bases. Germline V gene sequence: CDR1 SEHNR, CDR2 FQNEAQ (reference sequence). This CDR3 is 12 amino acids long. The CDR3 spells CASSSDSQPQHF. In DNA form, the CDR3 reads TGTGCCAGCAGCTCAGACAGTCAGCCCCAGCATTTT.

The chain has TRBV10-1 and TRBJ2-1; D gene unclear. The CDR3 loop spans 16 amino acids. With 3 bases removed from V and 0 bases from J, the gap between germline ends came to 12 bases. Germline V gene data show CDR1 as WNHNN and CDR2 as SYGVQD (reference sequence). The CDR3 sequence: CASSDSGVGSYNEQFF. The CDR3 DNA sequence: TGCGCCAGCAGTGATTCGGGTGTAGGCTCCTACAATGAGCAGTTCTTC.

The table lists this clone with a few counts. The J gene is TRBJ2-7, the V gene TRBV10-1, with D perhaps TRBD2 (5 bases). V lost 8 bases, J lost 3 bases, and 17 bases lay in between. Per the germline V gene, CDR1 is WNHNN and CDR2 is SYGVQD (reference sequence). The CDR3 has 14 residues. The CDR3, as DNA: TGCGCCAGCCCGTCCGTGGGAGAGTACTACGAGCAGTACTTC. As protein: CASPSVGEYYEQYF.

The rearrangement joins TRBV19 to TRBJ1-1; 8 positions match TRBD1. The CDR3 is 12 amino acids. The V gene end was trimmed by 7 bases and the J gene end by 7 bases; junction bases not matched to a gene: 5. From germline, CDR1 is LNHDA and CDR2 SQIVND (reference sequence). The CDR3 nucleotides are TGTGCCAGTACCCAGGGGGCCAGTGAAGCTTTCTTT. Amino acid sequence: CASTQGASEAFF. The whole variable domain, filled in from reference TRBV19 and TRBJ1-1, reads DGGITQSPKYLFRKEGQNVTLSCEQNLNHDAMYWYRQDPGQGLRLIYYSQIVNDFQKGDIAEGYSVSREKKESFPLTVTSAQKNPTAFYLCASTQGASEAFFGQGTRLTVV.

This clone was detected only once. This chain joins TRBV5-4 and TRBJ2-3, with D unresolved. CDR1 is SGHNT, CDR2 YYREEE, per germline (reference sequence). Trimming left V 0 bases short and J 2 bases short, with 13 bases between. The CDR3 is made up of 16 amino acids. Here the CDR3 reads CASSLGSDIFTDTQYF. CDR3 sequence (DNA): TGTGCCAGCAGCTTGGGTAGTGACATCTTCACAGATACGCAGTATTTT.

V is TRBV30 and J is TRBJ2-7; D not resolved. Per germline, CDR1 GTSNPN and CDR2 SVGIG (reference sequence). This CDR3 spans 13 amino acids. The germline V and J ends were trimmed by 1 base and 5 bases, with 12 bases remaining between them. For the CDR3, the DNA is TGTGCCTGGAGTGGTGACGGGTCGAACGAGCAGTACTTC. Translated: CAWSGDGSNEQYF.

The chain is built from TRBV11-2 and TRBJ1-1, with D uncertain. The germline CDR1 and CDR2 sequences are SGHAT and FQNNGV. There are 13 residues in the CDR3. V lost 3 bases and J lost 1, with 6 bases in between. This CDR3 reads CASSFTENTEAFF. CDR3 in DNA: TGTGCCAGCAGCTTTACAGAGAACACTGAAGCTTTCTTT.

The V gene is TRBV11-2, the J gene TRBJ2-7, with 14 positions matching TRBD2. Germline lookup yields CDR1 SGHAT and CDR2 FQNNGV. Trimming removed 5 bases from V and 5 bases from J; junction bases left unmatched: 2. There are 14 residues in the CDR3. CDR3 nucleotides: TGTGCCAGCAGCCGACTAGCGGGAGGGCACGAGCAGTACTTC. It encodes CASSRLAGGHEQYF.

This clone was counted between two and nine times. This chain uses TRBV5-1 with TRBJ2-7; D is unresolved. This CDR3 spans 13 amino acids. V gave up 0 bases and J gave up 3 bases, with 7 bases separating them. From germline, CDR1 is SGHRS and CDR2 YFSETQ. CDR3 amino acids: CASSLDPNYEQYF. The CDR3 coding sequence is TGCGCCAGCAGCTTGGATCCTAACTACGAGCAGTACTTC.

The chain couples TRBV27 to TRBJ2-5; D remains unclear. Looked up from germline, CDR1 is MNHEY and CDR2 is SMNVEV (reference sequence). The CDR3 length is 13 residues. V lost 4 bases, J lost 1 base, and 7 bases lay in between. The CDR3 DNA sequence: TGTGCCAGCAGTTGGGCATTCCAAGAGACCCAGTACTTC. Protein: CASSWAFQETQYF.

V gene TRBV4-1 combines with J gene TRBJ2-7; D is possibly TRBD1 (6 bases). The CDR3 consists of 12 residues. In germline, CDR1 is MGHRA, CDR2 YSYEKL. V lost 4 bases to trimming and J lost 6 bases, with 10 bases between them. The chain's CDR3 is CASSLQGREQYF. CDR3 DNA sequence: TGCGCCAGCAGCCTTCAGGGGCGCGAGCAGTACTTC.

The chain couples TRBV7-9 to TRBJ2-7, with TRBD2 as a possible D gene (6 bases). This CDR3 is 13 amino acids long. Trimming took off 5 bases at V and 1 base at J, with 9 bases between the two ends. Per germline, CDR1 SEHNR and CDR2 FQNEAQ (reference sequence). CDR3 DNA sequence: TGTGCCAGCAGCCAGGGACTTTCCTACGAGCAGTACTTC. Its protein is CASSQGLSYEQYF.

This CDR3 reads CAISPDGLSGNTIYF. DNA of the CDR3: TGTGCCATCAGTCCGGACGGACTCTCTGGAAACACCATATATTTT. The chain is built from TRBV10-3 and TRBJ1-3, with D unresolved. Germline loops: CDR1 ENHRY, CDR2 SYGVKD. CDR3 size: 15 residues. V dropped 5 bases and J dropped 0 bases, with 11 bases sitting between them.

The V and J genes are TRBV6-5 and TRBJ2-1, with 9 bases that match TRBD2. V was clipped by 8 bases and J by 4 bases; unmatched bases: 6. CDR3 length: 14 residues. The germline V gene encodes CDR1 MNHEY and CDR2 SVGAGI. The CDR3 DNA follows: TGTGCCAGCCGCACGGGACTAGCATACAATGAGCAGTTCTTC. Translated: CASRTGLAYNEQFF.

The genes are TRBV5-4 and TRBJ2-7; D is perhaps TRBD2 (5 bases). This CDR3 region has 14 residues. With 5 bases removed from V and 6 bases from J, the gap between germline ends came to 18 bases. CDR1 and CDR2 from the germline V gene are SGHNT and YYREEE (reference sequence). The CDR3 sequence is CASRGDMEASEQYF. The CDR3 bases are TGTGCCAGCAGAGGCGACATGGAGGCCAGCGAGCAGTACTTC.

The chain employs TRBV6-5 and TRBJ2-7, with D unclear. CDR1 and CDR2 (germline): MNHEY, SVGAGI. The CDR3 loop spans 11 amino acids. The CDR3 region has the DNA TGTGTCGTTAGAAGCTCCTACGAGCAGTACTTC. As protein: CVVRSSYEQYF.

The chain has TRBV30 and TRBJ1-5, with a possible D match to TRBD1 (6 bases). CDR3 size: 16 residues. Germline CDR1 is GTSNPN and CDR2 is SVGIG (reference sequence). Trimming pared 0 bases from V and 6 bases from J, leaving 18 bases between. The CDR3 loop reads CAWSVGAGDGSQPQHF. The CDR3 coding sequence is TGTGCCTGGAGTGTCGGGGCAGGGGATGGGAGTCAGCCCCAGCATTTT.

J is TRBJ2-3 and V is TRBV7-9; possible D gene TRBD1, 6 bases. Looked up from germline, CDR1 is SEHNR and CDR2 is FQNEAQ (reference sequence). Trimming cost V 2 bases and J 1 base, with 19 bases left between them. The CDR3 covers 18 residues. CDR3 in DNA: TGTGCCAGCAGCTTAATCGTTGGGGGCCCTCGGGGCACAGATACGCAGTATTTT. It encodes CASSLIVGGPRGTDTQYF. Full variable domain (remainder filled in from reference TRBV7-9 and TRBJ2-3): DTGVSQNPRHKITKRGQNVTFRCDPISEHNRLYWYRQTLGQGPEFLTYFQNEAQLEKSRLLSDRFSAERPKGSFSTLEIQRTEQGDSAMYLCASSLIVGGPRGTDTQYFGPGTRLTVL.